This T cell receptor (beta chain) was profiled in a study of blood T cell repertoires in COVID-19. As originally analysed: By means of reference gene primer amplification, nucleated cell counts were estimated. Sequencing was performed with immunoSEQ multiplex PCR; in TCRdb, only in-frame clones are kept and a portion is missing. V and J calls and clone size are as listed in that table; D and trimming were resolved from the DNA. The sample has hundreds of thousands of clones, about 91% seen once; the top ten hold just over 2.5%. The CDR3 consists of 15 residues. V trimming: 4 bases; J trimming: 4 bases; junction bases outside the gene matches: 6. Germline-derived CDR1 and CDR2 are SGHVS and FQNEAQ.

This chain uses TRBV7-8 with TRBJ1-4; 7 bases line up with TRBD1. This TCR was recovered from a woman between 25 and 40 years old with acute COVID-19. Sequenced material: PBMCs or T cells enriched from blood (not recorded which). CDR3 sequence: CASSSRQGVNEKLFF. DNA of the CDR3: TGTGCCAGCAGCTCCAGACAGGGCGTTAATGAAAAACTGTTTTTT.